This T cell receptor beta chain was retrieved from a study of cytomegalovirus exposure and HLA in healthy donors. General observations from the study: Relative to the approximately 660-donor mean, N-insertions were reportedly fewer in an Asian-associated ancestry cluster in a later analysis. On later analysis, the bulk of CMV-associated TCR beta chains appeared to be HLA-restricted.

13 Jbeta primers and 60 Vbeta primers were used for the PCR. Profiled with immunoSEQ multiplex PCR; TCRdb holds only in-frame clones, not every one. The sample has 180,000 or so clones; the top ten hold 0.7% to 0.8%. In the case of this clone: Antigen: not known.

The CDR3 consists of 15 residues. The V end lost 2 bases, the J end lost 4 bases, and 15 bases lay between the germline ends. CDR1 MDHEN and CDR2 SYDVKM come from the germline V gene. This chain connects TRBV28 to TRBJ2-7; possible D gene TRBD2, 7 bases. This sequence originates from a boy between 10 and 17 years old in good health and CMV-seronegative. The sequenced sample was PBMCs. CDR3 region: CASSLPGGRNYEQYF. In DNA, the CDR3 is TGTGCCAGCAGTTTACCGGGGGGCCGTAATTACGAGCAGTACTTC.